The 29 T cell receptor beta chains below come from one sample, sequenced in a study of blood T cell repertoires in COVID-19. TCRdb keeps only in-frame clones here, not all; method: immunoSEQ multiplex PCR. Of 130,000 to 150,000 clones in the sample, roughly three quarters are singletons; the top ten hold 4% to 4.5%. Sequences were obtained from peripheral blood. The receptors shown here come from a man aged 55-75 years with acute or convalescent COVID-19.

The J gene is TRBJ1-2, the V gene TRBV9; TRBD1 might be the D (6 bases). The germline V and J ends were trimmed by 6 bases and 8 bases, with 20 bases remaining between them. The CDR3 has 14 amino acids. Germline V gives CDR1 SGDLS, CDR2 YYNGEE. The CDR3 region is CASTQGTKGHGYTF. The DNA for the CDR3 is TGTGCCAGCACCCAAGGGACAAAGGGGCACGGCTACACCTTC.

The rearrangement joins TRBV19 to TRBJ2-7, with 10 positions matching TRBD1. The V segment lost 5 bases and the J segment 6 bases; nucleotides outside the gene matches: 10. The germline V gene encodes CDR1 LNHDA and CDR2 SQIVND (reference sequence). The CDR3 consists of 15 residues. CDR3 loop: CASSGPGQGLREQYF. CDR3 DNA: TGTGCCAGTAGTGGGCCGGGACAGGGGTTGCGCGAGCAGTACTTC.

The chain joins TRBV30 to TRBJ1-6; a possible D gene is TRBD1 (6 bases). V was shortened by 3 bases and J by 9 bases, with 12 bases between the two germline ends. This CDR3 contains 13 residues. Germline V gene data show CDR1 as GTSNPN and CDR2 as SVGIG (reference sequence). The CDR3 protein is CAWRQGTGSPLHF. DNA for the CDR3: TGTGCCTGGAGACAGGGCACCGGTTCACCCCTCCACTTT.

The genes are TRBV19 and TRBJ2-3; weak D call: TRBD2 (6 bases). The CDR3 sequence is 16 residues long. Germline V gives CDR1 LNHDA, CDR2 SQIVND (reference sequence). Deletions cut 3 bases from V and 5 bases from J, with 18 bases between. This chain's CDR3 is CASSMDPTGRKDTQYF. The CDR3 region has the DNA TGTGCCAGTAGTATGGACCCCACCGGGAGAAAAGATACGCAGTATTTT. The variable domain in full, completed from reference TRBV19 and TRBJ2-3, reads DGGITQSPKYLFRKEGQNVTLSCEQNLNHDAMYWYRQDPGQGLRLIYYSQIVNDFQKGDIAEGYSVSREKKESFPLTVTSAQKNPTAFYLCASSMDPTGRKDTQYFGPGTRLTVL.

This CDR3 reads CASSLARTASEAFF. The CDR3 DNA follows: TGTGCCAGCAGCTTAGCGCGGACAGCCTCTGAAGCTTTCTTT. V and J are TRBV7-9 and TRBJ1-1; D possibly corresponds to TRBD1 (6 bases). The CDR3 covers 14 residues. V was pared by 0 bases and J by 6 bases, with 11 bases between. Germline V lookup: CDR1 SEHNR, CDR2 FQNEAQ (reference sequence). Based on the CDR3 plus reference TRBV7-9 and TRBJ1-1, the full variable domain is DTGVSQNPRHKITKRGQNVTFRCDPISEHNRLYWYRQTLGQGPEFLTYFQNEAQLEKSRLLSDRFSAERPKGSFSTLEIQRTEQGDSAMYLCASSLARTASEAFFGQGTRLTVV.

V usage is TRBV24-1 and J usage is TRBJ2-1, with D tentatively TRBD2 (5 bases). This CDR3 has 16 residues. Trimming took off 3 bases at V and 7 bases at J, with 18 bases between the two ends. Germline V gives CDR1 KGHDR, CDR2 SFDVKD. CDR3 residues: CATSDAQVGRGNEQFF. As DNA, the CDR3 is TGTGCCACCAGTGATGCCCAAGTGGGCCGGGGTAATGAGCAGTTCTTC.

This clone was counted a single time. This sequence joins TRBV5-1 and TRBJ2-5, with D maybe TRBD2 (6 bases). The CDR3 has 16 amino acids. Germline values: CDR1 SGHRS, CDR2 YFSETQ. Trimming shortened V by 0 bases and J by 5 bases, and 17 bases separated the two germline ends. DNA for the CDR3: TGCGCCAGCAGCTTGGCCATCGCGGGGACTGGGGAGACCCAGTACTTC. It yields the protein CASSLAIAGTGETQYF.

This rearrangement joins TRBV5-4 to TRBJ2-5; 7 nucleotides agree with TRBD1. The ends lost 3 bases at V and 13 bases at J; junction bases unmatched: 12. This CDR3 is built from 13 residues. CDR1 is SGHNT and CDR2 is YYREEE in the germline V gene (reference sequence). The CDR3: CASSSQQGRPGYF. The CDR3 DNA follows: TGTGCCAGCAGCTCGCAACAGGGGCGCCCGGGGTACTTC.

The chain couples TRBV19 to TRBJ2-7; 7 nucleotides agree with TRBD2. This CDR3 has 15 residues. V was pared by 4 bases and J by 4 bases, with 10 bases of the junction left unmatched. Germline CDR1 reads LNHDA; CDR2 reads SQIVND (reference sequence). CDR3 region: CASSNVGGNSYEQYF. The CDR3 region has the DNA TGTGCCAGTAGTAACGTCGGGGGGAATTCTTACGAGCAGTACTTC. The full variable domain, with the rest looked up from reference TRBV19 and TRBJ2-7, is DGGITQSPKYLFRKEGQNVTLSCEQNLNHDAMYWYRQDPGQGLRLIYYSQIVNDFQKGDIAEGYSVSREKKESFPLTVTSAQKNPTAFYLCASSNVGGNSYEQYFGPGTRLTVT.

V and J are TRBV28 and TRBJ1-1; D unresolved. In germline, CDR1 is MDHEN, CDR2 SYDVKM. CDR3 length: 13 amino acids. V was cut by 8 bases and J by 0 bases, with 10 bases left in between. CDR3 protein: CASGRHMNTEAFF. CDR3 in DNA: TGTGCCAGCGGAAGACACATGAACACTGAAGCTTTCTTT.

A note on this clone: This specimen includes other DNA sequences encoding the same CDR3. The genes are TRBV29-1 and TRBJ2-7, with 8 positions matching TRBD1. CDR1 and CDR2 (germline): SQVTM, ANQGSEA. The CDR3 covers 13 residues. V was pared by 1 base and J by 7 bases, with 6 bases of the junction left unmatched. For the CDR3, the DNA is TGCAGCGTTGAAGGGCAGGGGGCGGGGGAGCAGTACTTC. Its translation is CSVEGQGAGEQYF.

V usage is TRBV4-1 and J usage is TRBJ2-3; TRBD1 is a possible D gene (6 bases). Germline V gene lookup returns CDR1 MGHRA and CDR2 YSYEKL. Trimming shortened V by 5 bases and J by 5 bases, and 20 bases separated the two germline ends. This CDR3 contains 16 residues. The CDR3 region is CASSKTFGGSGDTQYF. The CDR3 DNA reads TGCGCCAGCAGCAAAACCTTTGGGGGCTCGGGAGATACGCAGTATTTT.

J is TRBJ2-3 and V is TRBV24-1; TRBD1 aligns across 12 bases. The CDR3 is 16 residues long. With V trimmed by 5 bases and J by 5 bases, 7 bases remained unmatched. Per the germline V gene, CDR1 is KGHDR and CDR2 is SFDVKD. The CDR3 nucleotides read TGTGCCACCAGTGGCCTCGGGACAGGGGGCATAGATACGCAGTATTTT. It encodes CATSGLGTGGIDTQYF.

In this sample, this clone turned up once. Additional DNA sequences in this sample encode the identical CDR3. The chain combines TRBV5-1 with TRBJ2-5; D is possibly TRBD1 (6 bases). CDR1 SGHRS and CDR2 YFSETQ come from the germline V gene. V was cut by 0 bases and J by 1 base, with 10 bases left in between. This CDR3 spans 15 amino acids. The CDR3 coding sequence is TGCGCCAGCAGCTTGGTGGGGGCCCTCCAAGAGACCCAGTACTTC. Protein: CASSLVGALQETQYF. The full variable domain, in which reference TRBV5-1 and TRBJ2-5 provide the parts outside the CDR3, is KAGVTQTPRYLIKTRGQQVTLSCSPISGHRSVSWYQQTPGQGLQFLFEYFSETQRNKGNFPGRFSGRQFSNSRSEMNVSTLELGDSALYLCASSLVGALQETQYFGPGTRLLVL.

The chain couples TRBV10-3 to TRBJ2-3; 8 nucleotides align to TRBD1. Germline V gene data show CDR1 as ENHRY and CDR2 as SYGVKD. The V gene end was trimmed by 6 bases and the J gene end by 4 bases; junction bases not matched to a gene: 3. This CDR3 region has 13 residues. CDR3: CAISGQGSDTQYF. The CDR3 nucleotides read TGTGCCATCAGCGGACAGGGTTCAGATACGCAGTATTTT.

The sample holds one count of this clone. The rearrangement links TRBV24-1 to TRBJ2-1, with 10 bases that match TRBD1. The length of the CDR3 is 16 residues. With 0 bases clipped from V and 2 bases from J, the junction kept 0 bases outside the gene matches. Looked up from germline, CDR1 is KGHDR and CDR2 is SFDVKD. CDR3 sequence reads: CATSDLDRGPYNEQFF. Written as DNA, the CDR3 is TGTGCCACCAGTGATTTGGACAGGGGGCCCTACAATGAGCAGTTCTTC.

The chain combines TRBV3-1 (or the pseudogene TRBV3-2) with TRBJ2-7; 9 positions match TRBD2. This CDR3 has 14 residues. J lost 2 bases, V lost 4 bases, and 3 bases had no gene match. The germline V gene encodes CDR1 LGHDT and CDR2 YNNKEL (reference sequence). CDR3 DNA sequence: TGTGCCAGCAGCCCGGGCGGGAGGGCCTACGAGCAGTACTTC. Translation gives CASSPGGRAYEQYF.

The chain couples TRBV19 to TRBJ2-3, with D possibly matching TRBD1 (6 bases). CDR3 size: 13 residues. The V gene lost 9 bases and the J gene lost 0 bases, with 10 bases spanning the gap. Germline values: CDR1 LNHDA, CDR2 SQIVND (reference sequence). CDR3 in amino acids: CASKQGSTDTQYF. In DNA, the CDR3 is TGTGCCAGCAAACAGGGTAGCACAGATACGCAGTATTTT.

This chain joins TRBV9 and TRBJ1-1, with 9 positions matching TRBD1. Germline-derived CDR1 and CDR2 are SGDLS and YYNGEE. The ends lost 4 bases at V and 7 bases at J; junction bases unmatched: 8. This CDR3 has 14 residues. For the CDR3, the DNA is TGTGCCAGCAGCTCATACCCGGGACAGGGTGAAGCTTTCTTT. This codes for CASSSYPGQGEAFF.

The chain employs TRBV6-5 and TRBJ2-6; D not certain. Looked up from germline, CDR1 is MNHEY and CDR2 is SVGAGI. This CDR3 contains 15 residues. V was pared by 0 bases and J by 3 bases, with 6 bases between. Here the CDR3 reads CASSYSYRGANVLTF. In DNA, the CDR3 is TGTGCCAGCAGTTACTCCTACCGTGGGGCCAACGTCCTGACTTTC.

The chain employs TRBV7-2 and TRBJ2-3; TRBD1 might be the D (6 bases). The CDR3 spans 14 residues. Germline CDR1 reads SGHTA; CDR2 reads FQGNSA. The V gene lost 3 bases and the J gene lost 5 bases, with 12 bases spanning the gap. CDR3 amino acids: CASSLGASEDTQYF. CDR3 bases: TGTGCCAGCAGCTTGGGGGCATCGGAAGATACGCAGTATTTT. Full variable domain (remainder filled in from reference TRBV7-2 and TRBJ2-3): GAGVSQSPSNKVTEKGKDVELRCDPISGHTALYWYRQSLGQGLEFLIYFQGNSAPDKSGLPSDRFSAERTGGSVSTLTIQRTQQEDSAVYLCASSLGASEDTQYFGPGTRLTVL.

This clone appeared a few times. J is TRBJ2-5 and V is TRBV6-2 or TRBV6-3; tentatively, D is TRBD2 (5 bases). V lost 5 bases to trimming and J lost 4 bases, with 11 bases between them. The CDR3 consists of 13 residues. The germline CDR1 and CDR2 sequences are MNHEY and SVGEGT. CDR3: CASSGGEGETQYF. The CDR3 nucleotides read TGTGCCAGCAGTGGCGGAGAGGGAGAGACCCAGTACTTC.

This chain's CDR3 is CASRRDRSYNEQFF. The CDR3, as DNA: TGTGCCAGCCGCCGGGACAGGTCATATAATGAGCAGTTCTTC. This chain uses TRBV18 with TRBJ2-1; TRBD1 matches at 8 bases. The CDR3 runs to 14 residues. Germline-derived CDR1 and CDR2 are KGHSH and LQKENI. The J segment lost 7 bases and the V segment lost 8 bases, leaving 10 bases of the junction unmatched.

This chain joins TRBV27 and TRBJ2-1; 11 positions match TRBD2. The CDR3 length is 17 residues. J was trimmed by 0 bases and V by 8 bases; bases with no gene match: 9. Germline loops: CDR1 MNHEY, CDR2 SMNVEV (reference sequence). Written as DNA, the CDR3 is TGTGCCAGCTCTGGGCTAGCGGGAGGTTACTCCTACAATGAGCAGTTCTTC. Its protein product is CASSGLAGGYSYNEQFF.

This chain joins TRBV12-3 or TRBV12-4 and TRBJ2-7; D call uncertain. This CDR3 is built from 13 residues. The V end was cut by 7 bases, the J end by 5 bases, with 15 bases between. In DNA, the CDR3 is TGTGCCAGCATGGAAGAGGTCCCCCACGAGCAGTACTTC. Its translation: CASMEEVPHEQYF.

This chain uses TRBV5-4 with TRBJ2-1; 10 bases fit TRBD2. Germline CDR1 and CDR2: SGHNT and YYREEE (reference sequence). The V segment lost 0 bases and the J segment 6 bases; nucleotides outside the gene matches: 3. CDR3 size: 15 residues. For the CDR3, the DNA is TGTGCCAGCAGCTTGGATCTAGCGGGAGTCAATGAGCAGTTCTTC. It specifies CASSLDLAGVNEQFF. Based on the CDR3 plus reference TRBV5-4 and TRBJ2-1, the full variable domain is ETGVTQSPTHLIKTRGQQVTLRCSSQSGHNTVSWYQQALGQGPQFIFQYYREEENGRGNFPPRFSGLQFPNYSSELNVNALELDDSALYLCASSLDLAGVNEQFFGPGTRLTVL.

The V and J genes are TRBV5-5 and TRBJ2-2, with 7 nucleotides matching TRBD2. This CDR3 has 13 residues. Losses at the gene ends were 4 bases for V and 7 bases for J; bases not matched to a gene: 4. The germline gives CDR1 SGHKS, CDR2 YYEKEE (reference sequence). Here the CDR3 DNA reads TGTGCCAGCAGCCCAGCGGGAATCGGGGAGCTGTTTTTT. Amino acid sequence: CASSPAGIGELFF.

This chain uses TRBV29-1 with TRBJ2-3; 10 bases align to TRBD1. Looked up from germline, CDR1 is SQVTM and CDR2 is ANQGSEA. V shed 7 bases and J 3 bases; nucleotides not matched to a gene: 7. The CDR3 is 14 residues long. The DNA of the CDR3 is TGCAGCGCTAGACAGGGGGCCGTGACAGATACGCAGTATTTT. Its protein is CSARQGAVTDTQYF.

The chain combines TRBV7-8 with TRBJ2-7; D is unresolved. Germline V gives CDR1 SGHVS, CDR2 FQNEAQ. Trimming removed 5 bases at V and 4 bases at J, with 12 bases between. The CDR3 consists of 13 residues. CDR3: CASSPGRFYEQYF. The DNA for the CDR3 is TGTGCCAGCAGCCCTGGTAGATTTTACGAGCAGTACTTC.